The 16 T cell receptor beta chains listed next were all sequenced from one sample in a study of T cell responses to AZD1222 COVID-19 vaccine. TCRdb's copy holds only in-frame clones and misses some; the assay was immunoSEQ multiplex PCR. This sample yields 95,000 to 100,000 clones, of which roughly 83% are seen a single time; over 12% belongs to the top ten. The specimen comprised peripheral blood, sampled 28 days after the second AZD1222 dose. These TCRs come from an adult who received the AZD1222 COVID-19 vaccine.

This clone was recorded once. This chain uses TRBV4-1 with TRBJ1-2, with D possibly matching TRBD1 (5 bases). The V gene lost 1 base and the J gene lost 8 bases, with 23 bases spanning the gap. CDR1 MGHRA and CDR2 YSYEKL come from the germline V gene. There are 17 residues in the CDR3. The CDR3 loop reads CASSQVITLGREAGYTF. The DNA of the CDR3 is TGCGCCAGCAGCCAAGTAATAACCCTGGGCAGGGAGGCCGGCTACACCTTC.

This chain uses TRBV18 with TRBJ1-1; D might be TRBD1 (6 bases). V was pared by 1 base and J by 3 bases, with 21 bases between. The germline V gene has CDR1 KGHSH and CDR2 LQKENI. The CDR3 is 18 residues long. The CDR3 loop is CASSPRAGGAGTDTEAFF. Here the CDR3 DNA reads TGTGCCAGCTCACCACGGGCCGGGGGCGCGGGTACGGACACTGAAGCTTTCTTT.

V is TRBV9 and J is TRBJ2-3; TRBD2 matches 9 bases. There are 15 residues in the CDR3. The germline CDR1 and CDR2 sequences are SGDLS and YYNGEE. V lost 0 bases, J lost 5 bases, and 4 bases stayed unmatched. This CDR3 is CASSVAAGGQDTQYF. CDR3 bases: TGTGCCAGCAGCGTAGCGGCGGGAGGGCAAGATACGCAGTATTTT. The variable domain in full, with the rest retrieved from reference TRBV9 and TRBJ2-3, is DSGVTQTPKHLITATGQRVTLRCSPRSGDLSVYWYQQSLDQGLQFLIQYYNGEERAKGNILERFSAQQFPDLHSELNLSSLELGDSALYFCASSVAAGGQDTQYFGPGTRLTVL.

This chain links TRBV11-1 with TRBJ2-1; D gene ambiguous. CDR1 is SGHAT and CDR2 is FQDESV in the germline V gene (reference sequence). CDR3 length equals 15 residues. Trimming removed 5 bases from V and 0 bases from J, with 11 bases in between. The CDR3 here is CASSDDGSSYNEQFF. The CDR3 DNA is TGTGCCAGCAGCGACGACGGTAGCTCCTACAATGAGCAGTTCTTC.

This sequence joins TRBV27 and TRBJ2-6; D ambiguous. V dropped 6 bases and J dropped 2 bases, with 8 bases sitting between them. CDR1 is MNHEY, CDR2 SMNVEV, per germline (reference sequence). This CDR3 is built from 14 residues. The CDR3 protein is CASRRFTGANVLTF. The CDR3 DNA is TGTGCCAGCAGGAGGTTTACTGGGGCCAACGTCCTGACTTTC.

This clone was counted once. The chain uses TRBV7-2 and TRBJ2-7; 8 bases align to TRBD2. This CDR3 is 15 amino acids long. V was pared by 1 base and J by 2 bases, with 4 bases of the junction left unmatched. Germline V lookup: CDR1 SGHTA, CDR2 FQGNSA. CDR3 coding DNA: TGTGCCAGCAGCTTAGGAGCGGGAGCCCCCTACGAGCAGTACTTC. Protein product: CASSLGAGAPYEQYF.

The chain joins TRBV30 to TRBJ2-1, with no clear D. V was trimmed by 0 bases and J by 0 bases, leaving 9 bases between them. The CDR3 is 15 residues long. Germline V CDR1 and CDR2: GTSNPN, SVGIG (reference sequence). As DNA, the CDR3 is TGTGCCTGGAGTGTAGAGGCACGCTCCTACAATGAGCAGTTCTTC. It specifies CAWSVEARSYNEQFF.

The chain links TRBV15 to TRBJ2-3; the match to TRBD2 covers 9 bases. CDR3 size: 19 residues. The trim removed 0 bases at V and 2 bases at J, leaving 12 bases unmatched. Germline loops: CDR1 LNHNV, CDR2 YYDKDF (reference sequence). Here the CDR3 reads CATSRDYGIAGANTDTQYF. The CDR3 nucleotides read TGTGCCACCAGCAGAGATTATGGAATAGCGGGGGCCAACACAGATACGCAGTATTTT.

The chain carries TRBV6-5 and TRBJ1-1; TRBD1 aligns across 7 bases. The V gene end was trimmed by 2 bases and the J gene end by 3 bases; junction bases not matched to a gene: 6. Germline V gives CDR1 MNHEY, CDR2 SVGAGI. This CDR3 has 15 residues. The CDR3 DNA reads TGTGCCAGCAGTTACGTATCCAGGGGGGACACTGAAGCTTTCTTT. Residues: CASSYVSRGDTEAFF.

The CDR3 protein is CAWSWGQVYGYTF. The CDR3 nucleotides read TGTGCCTGGAGTTGGGGGCAGGTCTATGGCTACACCTTC. V and J are TRBV30 and TRBJ1-2; possible D gene TRBD1, 6 bases. V was cut by 2 bases and J by 4 bases, with 11 bases left in between. Germline CDR1 is GTSNPN and CDR2 is SVGIG (reference sequence). The CDR3 length is 13 residues.

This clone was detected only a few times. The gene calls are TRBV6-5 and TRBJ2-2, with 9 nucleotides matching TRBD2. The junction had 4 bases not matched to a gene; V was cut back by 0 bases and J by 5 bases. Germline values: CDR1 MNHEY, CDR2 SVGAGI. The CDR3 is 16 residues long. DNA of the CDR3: TGTGCCAGCAGTTACTCGACTAGCGGTCCAACCGGGGAGCTGTTTTTT. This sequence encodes CASSYSTSGPTGELFF.

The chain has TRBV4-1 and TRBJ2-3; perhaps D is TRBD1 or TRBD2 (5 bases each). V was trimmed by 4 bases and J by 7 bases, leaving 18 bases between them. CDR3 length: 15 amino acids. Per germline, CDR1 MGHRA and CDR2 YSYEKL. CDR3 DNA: TGCGCCAGCAGCCTCGGGACCAGTCGAGGGAATACGCAGTATTTT. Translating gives CASSLGTSRGNTQYF.

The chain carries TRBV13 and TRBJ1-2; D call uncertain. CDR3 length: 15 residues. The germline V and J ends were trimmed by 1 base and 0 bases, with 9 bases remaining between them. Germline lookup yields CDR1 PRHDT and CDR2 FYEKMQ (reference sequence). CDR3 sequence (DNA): TGTGCCAGCAGCTTAGAAGGTTTTCCTAACTATGGCTACACCTTC. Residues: CASSLEGFPNYGYTF.

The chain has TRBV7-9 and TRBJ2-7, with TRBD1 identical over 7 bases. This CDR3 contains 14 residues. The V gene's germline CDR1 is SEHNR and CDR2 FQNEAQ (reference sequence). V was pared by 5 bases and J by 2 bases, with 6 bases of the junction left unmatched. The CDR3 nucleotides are TGTGCCAGCAGCAGTAGGACAGGAGCCTACGAGCAGTACTTC. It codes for CASSSRTGAYEQYF.

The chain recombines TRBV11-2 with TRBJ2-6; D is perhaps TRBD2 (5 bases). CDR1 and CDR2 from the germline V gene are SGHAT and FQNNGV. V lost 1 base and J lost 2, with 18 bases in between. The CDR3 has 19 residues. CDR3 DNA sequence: TGTGCCAGCAGCTTAGTGCGTCGGCCTGTCGGGGCTGGGGCCAACGTCCTGACTTTC. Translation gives CASSLVRRPVGAGANVLTF.

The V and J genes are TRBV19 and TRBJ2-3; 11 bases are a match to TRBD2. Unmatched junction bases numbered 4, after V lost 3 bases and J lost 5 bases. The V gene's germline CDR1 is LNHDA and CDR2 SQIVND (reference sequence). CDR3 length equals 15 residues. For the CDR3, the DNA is TGTGCCAGTAGTATCCTAGCGGGGGGAAGAGATACGCAGTATTTT. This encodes CASSILAGGRDTQYF.